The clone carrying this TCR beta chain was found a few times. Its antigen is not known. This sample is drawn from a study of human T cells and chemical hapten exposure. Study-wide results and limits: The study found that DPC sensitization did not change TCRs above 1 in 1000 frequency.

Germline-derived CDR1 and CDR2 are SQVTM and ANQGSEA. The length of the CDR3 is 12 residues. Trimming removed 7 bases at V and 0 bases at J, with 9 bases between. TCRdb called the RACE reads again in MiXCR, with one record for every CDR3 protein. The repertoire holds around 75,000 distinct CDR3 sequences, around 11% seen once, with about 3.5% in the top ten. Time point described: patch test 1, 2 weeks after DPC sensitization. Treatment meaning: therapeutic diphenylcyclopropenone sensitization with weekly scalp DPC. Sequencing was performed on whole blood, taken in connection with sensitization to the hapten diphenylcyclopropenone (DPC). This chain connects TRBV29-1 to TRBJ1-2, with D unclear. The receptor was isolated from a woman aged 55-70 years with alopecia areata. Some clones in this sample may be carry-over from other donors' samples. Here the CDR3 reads CSAEFSNYGYTF. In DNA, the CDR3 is TGCAGCGCCGAATTCTCTAACTATGGCTACACCTTC.